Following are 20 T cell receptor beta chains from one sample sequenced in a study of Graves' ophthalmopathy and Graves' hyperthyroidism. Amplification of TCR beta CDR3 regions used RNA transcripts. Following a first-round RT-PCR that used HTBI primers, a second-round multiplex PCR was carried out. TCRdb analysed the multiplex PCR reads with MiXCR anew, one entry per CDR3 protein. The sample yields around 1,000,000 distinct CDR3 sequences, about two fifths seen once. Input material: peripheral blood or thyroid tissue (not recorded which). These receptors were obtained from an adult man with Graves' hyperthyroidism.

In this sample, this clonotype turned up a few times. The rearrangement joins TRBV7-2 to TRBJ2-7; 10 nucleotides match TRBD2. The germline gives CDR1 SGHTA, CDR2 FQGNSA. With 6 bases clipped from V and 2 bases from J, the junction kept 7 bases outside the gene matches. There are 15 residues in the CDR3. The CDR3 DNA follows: TGTGCCAGCAGTTTCGGTAGCGGGGGGCCCTACGAGCAGTACTTC. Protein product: CASSFGSGGPYEQYF.

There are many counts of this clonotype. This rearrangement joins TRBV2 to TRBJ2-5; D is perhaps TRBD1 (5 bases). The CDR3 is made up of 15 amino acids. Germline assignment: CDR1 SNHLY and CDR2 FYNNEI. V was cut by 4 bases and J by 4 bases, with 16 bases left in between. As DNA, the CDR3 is TGTGCCAGCAGTGGTTTCCAGGGCCAGGGAGAGACCCAGTACTTC. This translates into CASSGFQGQGETQYF. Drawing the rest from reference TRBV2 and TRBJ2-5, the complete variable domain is EPEVTQTPSHQVTQMGQEVILRCVPISNHLYFYWYRQILGQKVEFLVSFYNNEISEKSEIFDDQFSVERPDGSNFTLKIRSTKLEDSAMYFCASSGFQGQGETQYFGPGTRLLVL.

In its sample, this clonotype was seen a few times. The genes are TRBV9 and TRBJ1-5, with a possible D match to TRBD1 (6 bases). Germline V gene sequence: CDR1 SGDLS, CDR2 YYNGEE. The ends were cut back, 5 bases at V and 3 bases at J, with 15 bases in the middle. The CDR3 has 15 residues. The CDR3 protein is CASSTTGNVNQPQHF. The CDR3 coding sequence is TGTGCCAGCAGTACGACAGGCAACGTCAATCAGCCCCAGCATTTT.

CDR3 residues: CAIRAGQGLGQPQHF. The CDR3 DNA is TGTGCCATCAGAGCGGGACAGGGTCTCGGTCAGCCCCAGCATTTT. The rearrangement joins TRBV10-3 to TRBJ1-5; 9 nucleotides agree with TRBD1. V lost 6 bases and J lost 6; bases outside the gene matches: 9. Germline CDR1 reads ENHRY; CDR2 reads SYGVKD. The CDR3 covers 15 residues.

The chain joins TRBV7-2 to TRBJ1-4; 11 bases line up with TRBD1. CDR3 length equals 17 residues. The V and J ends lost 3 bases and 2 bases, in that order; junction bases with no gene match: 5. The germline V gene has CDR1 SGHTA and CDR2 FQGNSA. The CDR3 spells CASSFRGTGGTNEKLFF. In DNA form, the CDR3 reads TGTGCCAGCAGCTTTCGTGGGACAGGGGGTACTAATGAAAAACTGTTTTTT.

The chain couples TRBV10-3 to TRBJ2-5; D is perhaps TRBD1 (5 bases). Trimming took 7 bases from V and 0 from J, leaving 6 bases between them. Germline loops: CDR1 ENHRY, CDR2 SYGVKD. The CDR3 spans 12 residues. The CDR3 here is CAIKGDQETQYF. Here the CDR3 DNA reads TGTGCCATCAAAGGGGACCAAGAGACCCAGTACTTC.

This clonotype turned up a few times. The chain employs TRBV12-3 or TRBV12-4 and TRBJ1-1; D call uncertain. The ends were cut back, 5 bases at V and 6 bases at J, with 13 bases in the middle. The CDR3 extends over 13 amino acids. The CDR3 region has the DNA TGTGCCAGCAGTCCCCGGGGTCTCGCTGAAGCTTTCTTT. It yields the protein CASSPRGLAEAFF.

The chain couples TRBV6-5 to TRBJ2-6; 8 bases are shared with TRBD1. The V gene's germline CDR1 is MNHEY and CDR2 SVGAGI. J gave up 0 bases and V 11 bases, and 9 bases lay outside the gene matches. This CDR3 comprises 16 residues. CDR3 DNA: TGTGCCGGCCGACAGGGGCTAGACTCTGGGGCCAACGTCCTGACTTTC. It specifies CAGRQGLDSGANVLTF.

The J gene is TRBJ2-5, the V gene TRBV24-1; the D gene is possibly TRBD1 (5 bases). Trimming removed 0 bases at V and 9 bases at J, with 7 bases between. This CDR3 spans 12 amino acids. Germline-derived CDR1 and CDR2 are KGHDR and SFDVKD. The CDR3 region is CATSDLRGPQYF. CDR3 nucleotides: TGTGCCACCAGTGATTTGAGGGGCCCCCAGTACTTC.

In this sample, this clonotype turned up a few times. The CDR3 here is CASSMGAGTTYEQYF. CDR3 bases: TGTGCCAGTAGTATGGGAGCAGGAACCACCTACGAGCAGTACTTC. V usage is TRBV19 and J usage is TRBJ2-7, with D possibly being TRBD2 (5 bases). Germline assignment: CDR1 LNHDA and CDR2 SQIVND (reference sequence). This CDR3 has 15 residues. V lost 3 bases and J lost 2, with 14 bases in between.

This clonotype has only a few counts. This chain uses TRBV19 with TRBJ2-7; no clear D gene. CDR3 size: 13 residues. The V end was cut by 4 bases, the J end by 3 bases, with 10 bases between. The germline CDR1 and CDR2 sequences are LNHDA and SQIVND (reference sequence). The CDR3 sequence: CASSRLPDYEQYF. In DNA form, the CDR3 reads TGTGCCAGTAGTAGGCTTCCGGACTACGAGCAGTACTTC.

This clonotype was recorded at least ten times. Written as DNA, the CDR3 is TGCGCCAGCAGCTTGGATGGGACAGGGCCTTTCGAGCAGTACTTC. It is translated as CASSLDGTGPFEQYF. The J gene is TRBJ2-7, the V gene TRBV5-1, with 9 bases matching TRBD1. Germline V gives CDR1 SGHRS, CDR2 YFSETQ. The CDR3 loop spans 15 amino acids. Trimming removed 0 bases from V and 6 bases from J; junction bases left unmatched: 7.

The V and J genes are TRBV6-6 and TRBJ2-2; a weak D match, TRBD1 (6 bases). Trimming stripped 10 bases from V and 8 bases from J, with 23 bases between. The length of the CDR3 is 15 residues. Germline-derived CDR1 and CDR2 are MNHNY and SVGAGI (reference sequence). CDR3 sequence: CATLRTANTGGELFF. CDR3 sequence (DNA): TGTGCCACCCTCAGGACAGCGAACACCGGGGGGGAGCTGTTTTTT.

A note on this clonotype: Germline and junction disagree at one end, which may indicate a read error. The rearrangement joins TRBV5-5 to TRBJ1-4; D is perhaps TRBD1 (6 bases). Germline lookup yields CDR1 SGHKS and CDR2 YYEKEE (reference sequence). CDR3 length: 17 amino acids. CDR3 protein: CASSQDGFQGTNEKLFF. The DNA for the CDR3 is TGCGCCAGCAGCCAAGATGGGTTTCAGGGGACTAATGAAAAACTGTTTTTT.

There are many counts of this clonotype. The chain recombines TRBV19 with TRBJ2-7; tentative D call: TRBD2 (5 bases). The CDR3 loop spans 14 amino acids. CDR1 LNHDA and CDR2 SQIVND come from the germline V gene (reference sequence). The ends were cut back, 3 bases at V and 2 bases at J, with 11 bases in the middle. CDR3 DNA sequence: TGTGCCAGTAGTATTGTGTACGGGACCTACGAGCAGTACTTC. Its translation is CASSIVYGTYEQYF.

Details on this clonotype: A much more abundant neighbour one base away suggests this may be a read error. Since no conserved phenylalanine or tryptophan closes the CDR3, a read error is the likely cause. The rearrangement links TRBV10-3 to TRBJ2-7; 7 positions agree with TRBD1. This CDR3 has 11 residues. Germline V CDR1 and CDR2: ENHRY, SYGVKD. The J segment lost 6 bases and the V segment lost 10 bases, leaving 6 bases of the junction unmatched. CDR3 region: CATNRGGEQYL. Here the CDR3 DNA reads TGTGCCACCAACAGGGGCGGCGAGCAGTACCTC.

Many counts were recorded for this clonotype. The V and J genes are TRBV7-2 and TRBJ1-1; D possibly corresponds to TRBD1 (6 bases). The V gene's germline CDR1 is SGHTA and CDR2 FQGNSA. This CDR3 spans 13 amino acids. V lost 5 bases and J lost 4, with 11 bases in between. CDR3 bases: TGTGCCAGCAGCGAGTACAGGGCCACTGAAGCTTTCTTT. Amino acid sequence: CASSEYRATEAFF.

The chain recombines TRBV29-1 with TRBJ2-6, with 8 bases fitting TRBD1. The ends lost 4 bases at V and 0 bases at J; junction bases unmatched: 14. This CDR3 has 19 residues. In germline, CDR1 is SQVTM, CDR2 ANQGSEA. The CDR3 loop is CSVVGAGGALDSGANVLTF. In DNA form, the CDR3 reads TGCAGCGTTGTCGGGGCAGGGGGCGCACTTGACTCTGGGGCCAACGTCCTGACTTTC.

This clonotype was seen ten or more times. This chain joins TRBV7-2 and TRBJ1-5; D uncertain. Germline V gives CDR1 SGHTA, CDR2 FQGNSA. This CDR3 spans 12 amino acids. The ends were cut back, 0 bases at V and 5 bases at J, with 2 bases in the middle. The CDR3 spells CASSLAHQPQHF. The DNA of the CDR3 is TGTGCCAGCAGCTTAGCGCATCAGCCCCAGCATTTT.

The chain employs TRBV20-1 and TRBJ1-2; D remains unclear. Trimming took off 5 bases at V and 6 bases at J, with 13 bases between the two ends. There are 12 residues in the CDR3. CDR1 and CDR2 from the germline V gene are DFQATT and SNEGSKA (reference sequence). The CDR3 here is CSARGMSNGYTF. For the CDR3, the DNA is TGCAGTGCTCGCGGGATGTCTAATGGCTACACCTTC.